Each of the 21 T cell receptor beta chains below was sequenced from the same sample in a study of T cell repertoires in cytomegalovirus infection. For these TCRs, the target antigens are not known. Using its own MiXCR run on the reads, TCRdb lists one record per CDR3 protein. The repertoire holds 650,000 to 900,000 distinct CDR3 sequences, with around 29% as singletons. The material was cultured CD8+ T cells from PBMCs, obtained from culture after CMV antigen stimulation. All receptors come from a human donor in good health (CMV status not recorded). Some clones in this sample may be carry-over from other donors' samples.

This rearrangement joins TRBV5-1 to TRBJ2-5, with D unclear. The CDR3 runs 15 residues. The germline gives CDR1 SGHRS, CDR2 YFSETQ. V was cut by 1 base and J by 2 bases, with 12 bases left in between. CDR3 amino acids: CASSLWARPQETQYF. The CDR3 DNA follows: TGCGCCAGCAGCTTGTGGGCCCGGCCACAAGAGACCCAGTACTTC.

V is TRBV7-8 and J is TRBJ2-1, with 12 nucleotides matching TRBD2. CDR1 is SGHVS and CDR2 is FQNEAQ in the germline V gene. CDR3 size: 16 residues. Trimming at V came to 5 bases and at J to 6 bases, leaving 8 bases not matched to a gene. CDR3 coding DNA: TGTGCCAGCAGCCGAGAACCGGGACTAGCGGGCAATGAGCAGTTCTTC. Translation gives CASSREPGLAGNEQFF.

The genes are TRBV27 and TRBJ2-3; TRBD1 aligns across 7 bases. J gave up 4 bases and V 6 bases, and 10 bases lay outside the gene matches. The CDR3 spans 15 residues. Germline lookup yields CDR1 MNHEY and CDR2 SMNVEV (reference sequence). CDR3 region: CASRTTGSVADTQYF. The CDR3 DNA is TGTGCCAGCAGAACGACAGGGTCGGTAGCAGATACGCAGTATTTT.

This clonotype appeared a few times. This sequence joins TRBV10-3 and TRBJ2-1; D unclear. Germline CDR1 and CDR2: ENHRY and SYGVKD. This CDR3 comprises 13 residues. V lost 0 bases and J 4 bases, leaving 4 bases between the germline ends. The CDR3 DNA follows: TGTGCCATCAGTGAGTCTTTGTACAATGAGCAGTTCTTC. Amino acid sequence: CAISESLYNEQFF.

J is TRBJ2-7 and V is TRBV27; D unclear. Germline V gene sequence: CDR1 MNHEY, CDR2 SMNVEV (reference sequence). Deletions cut 5 bases from V and 3 bases from J, with 17 bases between. This CDR3 comprises 15 residues. CDR3 sequence (DNA): TGTGCCAGCAGTCCCCCGGGTCGGATCCGCTACGAGCAGTACTTC. Translation: CASSPPGRIRYEQYF.

This clonotype appeared a few times. The rearrangement uses TRBV10-3 and TRBJ1-5; 7 nucleotides align to TRBD1. Trimming at V came to 3 bases and at J to 3 bases, leaving 5 bases not matched to a gene. Per germline, CDR1 ENHRY and CDR2 SYGVKD. The CDR3 has 15 amino acids. The DNA for the CDR3 is TGTGCCATCAGTGAACTGGACAGGATCAATCAGCCCCAGCATTTT. Translating gives CAISELDRINQPQHF.

This clonotype has a count of ten or more. The chain employs TRBV6-1 and TRBJ1-1; 7 positions agree with TRBD1. CDR1 is MNHNS, CDR2 SASEGT, per germline. J was trimmed by 6 bases and V by 5 bases; bases with no gene match: 3. The CDR3 spans 12 residues. The CDR3 loop reads CASSKGTAEAFF. The CDR3 DNA reads TGTGCCAGCAGTAAAGGGACAGCTGAAGCTTTCTTT.

This clonotype was recorded a few times. The CDR3 coding sequence is TGTGCCAGCAGCCAAGATCATCCTAGCGGGGTCAACAATGAGCAGTTCTTC. Residues: CASSQDHPSGVNNEQFF. The V and J genes are TRBV4-2 and TRBJ2-1; 9 bases are a match to TRBD2. The CDR3 covers 17 residues. Losses at the gene ends were 0 bases for V and 5 bases for J; bases not matched to a gene: 8. CDR1 and CDR2 (germline): LGHNA, YNFKEQ.

CDR3 nucleotides: TGTGCCACCCCCCTGGGCGTGGGGGATACGCAGTATTTT. This codes for CATPLGVGDTQYF. This chain uses TRBV2 with TRBJ2-3; D unresolved. Trimming pared 10 bases from V and 6 bases from J, leaving 17 bases between. The germline V gene encodes CDR1 SNHLY and CDR2 FYNNEI. The CDR3 has 13 amino acids.

As regards this clonotype: This may be a read error, as it is one base from a much larger clone. The CDR3 ends on some other residue instead of the conserved phenylalanine or tryptophan, so this is likely a read error. This chain links TRBV6-1 with TRBJ2-7, with no clear D. V lost 5 bases and J 3 bases, leaving 11 bases between the germline ends. The CDR3 is 13 residues long. In germline, CDR1 is MNHNS, CDR2 SASEGT. This chain's CDR3 is CASSSASGYEQYD. Written as DNA, the CDR3 is TGTGCCAGCAGTTCCGCGTCAGGCTACGAGCAGTACGAC.

In its sample, this clonotype was seen many times. The gene calls are TRBV7-2 and TRBJ1-2; 8 nucleotides line up with TRBD1. The CDR3 is made up of 16 amino acids. CDR1 is SGHTA, CDR2 FQGNSA, per germline. V shed 4 bases and J 5 bases; nucleotides not matched to a gene: 12. The chain's CDR3 is CASSSTEDRAWYGYTF. As DNA, the CDR3 is TGTGCCAGCAGCTCTACTGAGGACAGGGCCTGGTATGGCTACACCTTC.

This clonotype was seen a few times. The V and J genes are TRBV4-1 and TRBJ2-2; tentatively, D is TRBD1 or TRBD2 (7 bases each). The CDR3 totals 15 residues. Germline loops: CDR1 MGHRA, CDR2 YSYEKL. V dropped 5 bases and J dropped 6 bases, with 16 bases sitting between them. The CDR3 region has the DNA TGCGCCAGCAGCACAGGGGAGGGTGGCTCCGGGGAGCTGTTTTTT. This encodes CASSTGEGGSGELFF.

This chain connects TRBV4-1 to TRBJ2-1; TRBD2 is a possible D gene (5 bases). The CDR3 length is 13 residues. Germline V gene lookup returns CDR1 MGHRA and CDR2 YSYEKL. V was pared by 3 bases and J by 3 bases, with 6 bases between. CDR3 DNA sequence: TGCGCCAGCAGCCAGGAGGTCTACAATGAGCAGTTCTTC. Translated: CASSQEVYNEQFF.

This clonotype came up once. The rearrangement uses TRBV6-2 or TRBV6-3 and TRBJ2-7; tentative D call: TRBD2 (5 bases). V lost 2 bases to trimming and J lost 4 bases, with 24 bases between them. The germline gives CDR1 MNHEY, CDR2 SVGEGT. CDR3 length equals 18 residues. The CDR3 loop reads CASSYIAVWAGRGYEQYV. The CDR3 DNA reads TGTGCCAGCAGTTACATTGCAGTCTGGGCGGGTCGAGGTTACGAGCAGTACGTC.

The V gene is TRBV7-9, the J gene TRBJ1-1; no clear D gene. The V end was cut by 4 bases, the J end by 10 bases, with 13 bases between. The CDR3 is 12 amino acids. The germline V gene encodes CDR1 SEHNR and CDR2 FQNEAQ (reference sequence). CDR3: CASSYPREGAFF. Written as DNA, the CDR3 is TGTGCCAGCAGCTACCCACGAGAAGGAGCTTTCTTT.

CDR3 region: CASSRPNDRVDTQYF. As DNA, the CDR3 is TGTGCCAGCAGTAGACCGAATGACAGGGTAGATACGCAGTATTTT. The chain joins TRBV12-3 or TRBV12-4 to TRBJ2-3; 7 bases fit TRBD1. V lost 5 bases, J lost 5 bases, and 10 bases stayed unmatched. The CDR3 is made up of 15 amino acids.

The CDR3 DNA follows: TGTGCCAGCAGGGCTTCGCGAGCAACTAATGAAAAACTGTTTTTT. Its translation: CASRASRATNEKLFF. V is TRBV2 and J is TRBJ1-4; D remains unclear. The CDR3 totals 15 residues. Trimming shortened V by 6 bases and J by 0 bases, and 11 bases separated the two germline ends. The germline CDR1 and CDR2 sequences are SNHLY and FYNNEI.

This clonotype was recorded a few times. J is TRBJ2-7 and V is TRBV7-6, with 7 bases fitting TRBD1. This CDR3 spans 15 amino acids. Germline values: CDR1 SGHVS, CDR2 FNYEAQ. The junction had 9 bases not matched to a gene; V was cut back by 5 bases and J by 2 bases. As DNA, the CDR3 is TGTGCCAGCAGCCTCAACCGGGACAGAACCTACGAGCAGTACGTC. Translating it yields CASSLNRDRTYEQYV.

V usage is TRBV27 and J usage is TRBJ2-1; weak D call: TRBD1 (5 bases). The CDR3 is made up of 16 amino acids. The germline gives CDR1 MNHEY, CDR2 SMNVEV (reference sequence). Trimming removed 2 bases at V and 0 bases at J, with 11 bases between. The CDR3 sequence: CASSLDSESSYNEQFF. The CDR3 coding sequence is TGTGCCAGCAGTTTAGACAGTGAGAGCTCCTACAATGAGCAGTTCTTC.

The rearrangement joins TRBV5-1 to TRBJ2-1, with 9 bases that match TRBD2. Germline-derived CDR1 and CDR2 are SGHRS and YFSETQ. Germline trimming cut 0 bases from V and 3 bases from J; bases unmatched to any gene: 4. The CDR3 runs 16 residues. The CDR3 sequence is CASSLGASGDYNEQFF. The CDR3 DNA sequence: TGCGCCAGCAGCTTGGGAGCTAGCGGGGACTACAATGAGCAGTTCTTC.

Turning to this clonotype: Given a much more abundant clone one base away, this may be a read error. The chain combines TRBV12-3 or TRBV12-4 with TRBJ2-1; a possible D gene is TRBD2 (7 bases). The CDR3 is 15 amino acids. The V and J ends lost 11 bases and 5 bases respectively, with 22 bases between them. The CDR3 here is CAGSPWGGANNEQFF. The CDR3 bases are TGTGCCGGTTCGCCCTGGGGGGGGGCAAACAATGAGCAGTTCTTC.